These 27 T cell receptor beta chains originate from one sample sequenced in a study of blood T cell repertoires in COVID-19 (dated by TCRdb to 2020 to 2022). The library relied on the immunoSEQ multiplex PCR assay. The immuneACCESS repertoire file appears here via TCRdb, limited to in-frame rearrangements. These files lack a portion of the clones; in checked studies, under half of the deficit traces to unresolved V genes, and the cause of the others is not known. The sample profile shows about 65,000 clones; about 82% of them were found once. Of the sample, about 41% falls within the top ten clones. The source material was peripheral blood. The receptors here all came from a human donor in a cohort sampled during active COVID-19.

This clone was detected only a few times. The chain combines TRBV2 with TRBJ1-5; TRBD1 might be the D (6 bases). The V end lost 2 bases, the J end lost 6 bases, and 11 bases lay between the germline ends. The V gene's germline CDR1 is SNHLY and CDR2 FYNNEI. CDR3 length equals 14 residues. CDR3 protein: CASSEQQGGQPQHF. The CDR3 nucleotides read TGTGCCAGCAGTGAACAACAGGGCGGTCAGCCCCAGCATTTT.

The rearrangement joins TRBV5-4 to TRBJ2-6; a weak D match, TRBD2 (7 bases). The CDR3 length is 17 residues. V gave up 5 bases and J gave up 1 base, with 16 bases separating them. Per germline, CDR1 SGHNT and CDR2 YYREEE (reference sequence). The CDR3 nucleotides read TGTGCCAGCAGACTAGGCAGGGGAGGGTCTGGGGCCAACGTCCTGACTTTC. Its protein product is CASRLGRGGSGANVLTF.

The chain employs TRBV5-1 and TRBJ1-2, with a tentative D call TRBD1 (6 bases). The CDR3 is made up of 15 amino acids. Trimming left V 4 bases short and J 4 bases short, with 17 bases between. Germline-derived CDR1 and CDR2 are SGHRS and YFSETQ. CDR3 coding DNA: TGCGCCAGCAGCCCAGGGGCTCGAGGTAGCTATGGCTACACCTTC. This encodes CASSPGARGSYGYTF.

V is TRBV28 and J is TRBJ1-5; 7 bases are shared with TRBD1. Per germline, CDR1 MDHEN and CDR2 SYDVKM. This CDR3 has 15 amino acids. V dropped 6 bases and J dropped 0; count of bases not matched to a gene: 5. CDR3 region: CASSLDRISNQPQHF. As DNA, the CDR3 is TGTGCCAGCAGCTTGGACAGGATTAGCAATCAGCCCCAGCATTTT.

The chain has TRBV9 and TRBJ2-3, with TRBD2 identical over 9 bases. The V gene end was trimmed by 4 bases and the J gene end by 6 bases; junction bases not matched to a gene: 12. The germline CDR1 and CDR2 sequences are SGDLS and YYNGEE. CDR3 length equals 16 residues. The CDR3 DNA is TGTGCCAGCAGCCCCGCTAGCGGGGCGATTGGGGATACGCAGTATTTT. Its protein is CASSPASGAIGDTQYF. The complete variable domain, with remaining parts taken from reference TRBV9 and TRBJ2-3, reads DSGVTQTPKHLITATGQRVTLRCSPRSGDLSVYWYQQSLDQGLQFLIQYYNGEERAKGNILERFSAQQFPDLHSELNLSSLELGDSALYFCASSPASGAIGDTQYFGPGTRLTVL.

This chain connects TRBV6-5 to TRBJ2-3; maybe TRBD1 (5 bases). Germline V gives CDR1 MNHEY, CDR2 SVGAGI. V lost 7 bases to trimming and J lost 6 bases, with 14 bases between them. There are 13 residues in the CDR3. The CDR3: CASNYQGPDTQYF. CDR3 DNA: TGTGCCAGCAATTATCAGGGCCCCGATACGCAGTATTTT.

This chain links TRBV7-9 with TRBJ2-2; 12 bases line up with TRBD2. The CDR3 extends over 17 amino acids. CDR1 and CDR2 (germline): SEHNR, FQNEAQ (reference sequence). The J segment lost 3 bases and the V segment lost 5 bases, leaving 7 bases of the junction unmatched. CDR3 sequence: CASSEGLAGTHTGELFF. The CDR3 DNA sequence: TGTGCCAGCAGCGAAGGACTAGCGGGGACTCACACCGGGGAGCTGTTTTTT.

V gene TRBV18 combines with J gene TRBJ2-7; D might be TRBD1 (6 bases). V was trimmed by 3 bases and J by 1 base, leaving 13 bases between them. Germline CDR1 reads KGHSH; CDR2 reads LQKENI. This CDR3 spans 15 amino acids. This chain's CDR3 is CASSPEKTGSYEQYF. The CDR3 nucleotides read TGTGCCAGCTCACCCGAGAAGACAGGTTCCTACGAGCAGTACTTC. Full variable domain (rest looked up from reference TRBV18 and TRBJ2-7): NAGVMQNPRHLVRRRGQEARLRCSPMKGHSHVYWYRQLPEEGLKFMVYLQKENIIDESGMPKERFSAEFPKEGPSILRIQQVVRGDSAAYFCASSPEKTGSYEQYFGPGTRLTVT.

The genes are TRBV7-9 and TRBJ1-1, with no clear D. Germline CDR1 SEHNR, CDR2 FQNEAQ (reference sequence). CDR3 length equals 12 residues. Between the trimmed V and J ends, which lost 1 base and 8 bases, there was a span of 8 bases. CDR3 protein: CASSLGGSEAFF. CDR3 DNA sequence: TGTGCCAGCAGCTTAGGAGGGTCCGAAGCTTTCTTT.

The chain carries TRBV7-9 and TRBJ1-1, with a tentative D call TRBD1 (6 bases). The CDR3 is made up of 15 amino acids. Trimming shortened V by 4 bases and J by 0 bases, and 12 bases separated the two germline ends. Germline V gene sequence: CDR1 SEHNR, CDR2 FQNEAQ (reference sequence). CDR3: CASSSRGQLNTEAFF. CDR3 DNA sequence: TGTGCCAGCAGCTCCCGAGGACAGTTGAACACTGAAGCTTTCTTT.

The chain joins TRBV24-1 to TRBJ2-1, with D maybe TRBD1 (6 bases). Germline values: CDR1 KGHDR, CDR2 SFDVKD. V lost 5 bases and J lost 4, with 11 bases in between. The CDR3 totals 14 residues. In nucleotides, the CDR3 is TGTGCCACCAGTGGGGGACAAGCATACAATGAGCAGTTCTTC. Protein product: CATSGGQAYNEQFF.

The J gene is TRBJ1-4, the V gene TRBV11-2; D is unclear. The V gene's germline CDR1 is SGHAT and CDR2 FQNNGV. With 0 bases removed from V and 3 bases from J, the gap between germline ends came to 14 bases. The CDR3 sequence is 17 residues long. The CDR3 loop reads CASSLESVPRSNEKLFF. In nucleotides, the CDR3 is TGTGCCAGCAGCTTAGAATCGGTACCCAGGTCTAATGAAAAACTGTTTTTT.

The chain combines TRBV7-9 with TRBJ2-7; 9 bases are shared with TRBD1. Germline CDR1 reads SEHNR; CDR2 reads FQNEAQ (reference sequence). The CDR3 totals 15 residues. J lost 6 bases, V lost 6 bases, and 12 bases had no gene match. Here the CDR3 DNA reads TGTGCCAGCAGTTTCACAGGGGGCGGATTCGGCGAGCAGTACTTC. Protein sequence: CASSFTGGGFGEQYF.

The chain uses TRBV5-1 and TRBJ2-7; 8 nucleotides match TRBD1. The CDR3 extends over 14 amino acids. V dropped 4 bases and J dropped 5; count of bases not matched to a gene: 8. From germline, CDR1 is SGHRS and CDR2 YFSETQ. As DNA, the CDR3 is TGCGCCAGCAGCCCTACGACAGGGGCTCACGAGCAGTACTTC. Protein: CASSPTTGAHEQYF.

The chain is built from TRBV18 and TRBJ1-6; D unresolved. Trimming shortened V by 3 bases and J by 0 bases, and 18 bases separated the two germline ends. From germline, CDR1 is KGHSH and CDR2 LQKENI. This CDR3 has 19 amino acids. CDR3: CASSPRGPDPSSYNSPLHF. The CDR3 nucleotides are TGTGCCAGCTCACCGAGAGGGCCGGACCCGAGCTCCTATAATTCACCCCTCCACTTT. Drawing the rest from reference TRBV18 and TRBJ1-6, the complete variable domain is NAGVMQNPRHLVRRRGQEARLRCSPMKGHSHVYWYRQLPEEGLKFMVYLQKENIIDESGMPKERFSAEFPKEGPSILRIQQVVRGDSAAYFCASSPRGPDPSSYNSPLHFGNGTRLTVT.

This clone showed up just once. The chain couples TRBV11-2 to TRBJ2-7, with TRBD2 matching over 9 bases. V gave up 5 bases and J gave up 2 bases; unmatched junction bases: 7. The CDR3 totals 15 residues. Germline CDR1 and CDR2: SGHAT and FQNNGV. The CDR3: CASSNGGGGAYEQYF. As DNA, the CDR3 is TGTGCCAGCAGCAACGGTGGCGGGGGGGCCTACGAGCAGTACTTC.

The V call is TRBV9, the J call TRBJ1-1, with TRBD1 matching 8 bases. V lost 0 bases to trimming and J lost 7 bases; unmatched junction nucleotides: 8. The CDR3 consists of 15 residues. The germline gives CDR1 SGDLS, CDR2 YYNGEE. CDR3 DNA: TGTGCCAGCAGCGTAGCTTGGGGACAGGCTAATGAAGCTTTCTTT. Translated, it gives CASSVAWGQANEAFF.

The table lists this clone with a few counts. The CDR3 nucleotides read TGTGCCAGCAGCCCCGACACAGATTCACCCCTCCACTTT. Protein sequence: CASSPDTDSPLHF. The genes are TRBV2 and TRBJ1-6, with D uncertain. V was clipped by 6 bases and J by 8 bases, with 11 bases between them. The V gene's germline CDR1 is SNHLY and CDR2 FYNNEI. CDR3 length equals 13 residues.

In DNA form, the CDR3 reads TGTGCCAGTAGCCTTACCGGGACTAGCCTCTACGAGCAGTACTTC. The encoded protein is CASSLTGTSLYEQYF. V and J are TRBV19 and TRBJ2-7; 9 nucleotides agree with TRBD2. Per the germline V gene, CDR1 is LNHDA and CDR2 is SQIVND (reference sequence). The CDR3 loop spans 15 amino acids. The trim removed 6 bases at V and 3 bases at J, leaving 9 bases unmatched.

This clone was seen only once. The chain uses TRBV5-4 and TRBJ2-1, with 11 bases fitting TRBD2. J was trimmed by 0 bases and V by 4 bases; bases with no gene match: 6. Germline values: CDR1 SGHNT, CDR2 YYREEE (reference sequence). The CDR3 sequence is 17 residues long. In nucleotides, the CDR3 is TGTGCCAGCAGCCTAGGACTAGCGGGTAGCTCCTACAATGAGCAGTTCTTC. This gives the protein CASSLGLAGSSYNEQFF.

This clone appeared a single time. The CDR3 loop reads CASSQLLTSQRGDETQYF. The CDR3 nucleotides read TGTGCCAGCAGCCAACTCCTTACTTCCCAGCGGGGGGACGAGACCCAGTACTTC. The chain recombines TRBV4-2 with TRBJ2-5; 9 bases are a match to TRBD2. The CDR3 contains 18 residues. Germline loops: CDR1 LGHNA, CDR2 YNFKEQ. The trim removed 2 bases at V and 5 bases at J, leaving 15 bases unmatched.

The V and J genes are TRBV2 and TRBJ2-5; 8 nucleotides align to TRBD1. The CDR3 length is 17 residues. Germline CDR1 is SNHLY and CDR2 is FYNNEI. V was pared by 8 bases and J by 2 bases, with 16 bases of the junction left unmatched. CDR3 amino acids: CASGRLTRGTGQETQYF. As DNA, the CDR3 is TGTGCCAGCGGCCGACTCACAAGAGGGACAGGTCAAGAGACCCAGTACTTC.

The chain combines TRBV5-1 with TRBJ2-3; 11 bases map to TRBD2. The CDR3 is made up of 16 amino acids. Trimming at V came to 4 bases and at J to 2 bases, leaving 6 bases not matched to a gene. Germline V lookup: CDR1 SGHRS, CDR2 YFSETQ. CDR3 protein: CASSPPTSGVTDTQYF. CDR3 in DNA: TGCGCCAGCAGCCCGCCGACTAGCGGGGTCACAGATACGCAGTATTTT.

The rearrangement joins TRBV5-4 to TRBJ2-7; D might be TRBD2 (6 bases). The length of the CDR3 is 15 residues. V lost 3 bases, J lost 2 bases, and 15 bases lay in between. Germline assignment: CDR1 SGHNT and CDR2 YYREEE (reference sequence). The CDR3 DNA reads TGTGCCAGCAGCTCGGGGGTTGGCTTGACCTACGAGCAGTACTTC. It encodes CASSSGVGLTYEQYF.

This clone showed up just once. At one end the junction does not follow the germline gene, possibly because of a read error. V and J are TRBV23-1 and TRBJ2-4; possible D gene TRBD1, 6 bases. TRBV23-1 is flagged as an ORF with uncertain function. This CDR3 comprises 15 residues. The CDR3 nucleotides read TGCGCCAGCAGTCAAACGGACAGCCCCAAAAATATTCAGTACTTC. It encodes CASSQTDSPKNIQYF.

The chain couples TRBV3-1 (or the pseudogene TRBV3-2) to TRBJ1-3, with D maybe TRBD1 (5 bases). The ends were cut back, 4 bases at V and 0 bases at J, with 19 bases in the middle. The CDR3 consists of 18 residues. Germline CDR1 reads LGHDT; CDR2 reads YNNKEL (reference sequence). CDR3 DNA: TGTGCCAGCAGCCCCGGGCCCTGGGACTTCGGCTCTGGAAACACCATATATTTT. This sequence encodes CASSPGPWDFGSGNTIYF.

This clone was seen a handful of times. The chain recombines TRBV4-1 with TRBJ2-2; 11 bases are a match to TRBD2. This CDR3 is built from 15 residues. The germline V gene encodes CDR1 MGHRA and CDR2 YSYEKL. V dropped 3 bases and J dropped 6; count of bases not matched to a gene: 3. The CDR3 here is CASSQGTSGSGELFF. DNA for the CDR3: TGCGCCAGCAGCCAGGGGACTAGCGGTTCCGGGGAGCTGTTTTTT.